This is a list of T cell receptor beta chains from one sample in a study of blood T cells in healthy people across ages. Each CDR3 protein gets one entry after TCRdb re-called the 5' RACE reads with MiXCR. The sample contains some 1,000,000 distinct CDR3 sequences, 20% to 25% of which appear only once. These data were also reused for a study on T cells of mothers and their children.

Sequenced sample: blood. These receptors all stem from a girl aged 2 to 9 in good health. The CDR3 runs from the conserved cysteine through the conserved F or W. A D gene is named only where the DNA matches it firmly. Expanded clones get a size class; other rows say once, few or many, or leave the size out.

clone_size j_call d_call v_call cdr3_nt cdr3_aa
few TRBJ1-4 . TRBV25-1 TGTGCCAGCAGTGTTACAGGGCCTAATGAAAAACTGTTTTTT CASSVTGPNEKLFF
few TRBJ2-1 TRBD2 TRBV14 TGTGCCAGCAGCTGGGGAGGGACCGAGCAGTTCTTC CASSWGGTEQFF
. TRBJ1-3 TRBD1 TRBV2 TGTGCCAGCAGTGAAGACAGGGGAATAAACACCATATATTTT CASSEDRGINTIYF
. TRBJ2-1 TRBD2 TRBV20-1 TGCAGTCGTAAAGCGGGAGGTGGGGTTAATGAGCAGTTCTTC CSRKAGGGVNEQFF
few TRBJ1-1 . TRBV7-2 TGTGCCAGCAGCCGGAATGCGAACACTGGAGCTTTCTTT CASSRNANTGAFF
. TRBJ2-1 TRBD1 TRBV5-1 TGCGCCAGCAGCCTACCTGGGACAGGGGGAAATGAGCAGTTCTTC CASSLPGTGGNEQFF
. TRBJ1-1 . TRBV10-2 TGCGCCAGCAGGGTAGGAGGAGAGCATAAAGCTTTCTTT CASRVGGEHKAFF
. TRBJ2-5 . TRBV29-1 TGCAGCGTTGAAGATCAGGGGACCGAAGAAGAGACCCAGTACTTC CSVEDQGTEEETQYF
few TRBJ2-7 . TRBV5-5 TGTGCCAGCAGCTTGTTAGGACAGCAGTCCTACGAGCAGTACTTC CASSLLGQQSYEQYF
. TRBJ2-3 . TRBV20-1 TGCAGTGCTCTAGACTGGACAGATACGCAGTATTTT CSALDWTDTQYF
. TRBJ1-1 TRBD1 TRBV28 TGTGCCAACAGCTCACAGGGGGCTGGGAACACTGAAGCTTTCTTT CANSSQGAGNTEAFF
. TRBJ2-1 TRBD1 TRBV29-1 TGCAGCGTTGAAGATCCGGGGACAGGCAACAATGAGCAGTTCTTC CSVEDPGTGNNEQFF
. TRBJ2-5 TRBD2 TRBV7-9 TGTGCCAGCAGTAGGCGGACTAGCGGGGAAGAGACCCAGTACTTC CASSRRTSGEETQYF
. TRBJ1-3 . TRBV7-9 TGTGCCAGCAGCTTAGAGGCGGTCGGAAACACCATATATTTT CASSLEAVGNTIYF
few TRBJ2-2 . TRBV2 TGTGCCGTTTTAGGGGGAGACACCGGGGAGCTGTTTTTT CAVLGGDTGELFF
few TRBJ2-1 . TRBV6-6 TGTGCCAGCAGTTACCCCGGGACCTTAGCCCACAATGAGCAGTTCTTC CASSYPGTLAHNEQFF
few TRBJ2-2 TRBD2 TRBV7-6 TGTGCCAGCAGTCTATCTCCCCTAGCGGGCACCGGGGAGCTGTTTTTT CASSLSPLAGTGELFF
. TRBJ2-7 . TRBV29-1 TGCAGCGTTACGGGTGACTCCTACGAGCAGTACTTC CSVTGDSYEQYF
. TRBJ1-4 . TRBV7-2 TGTGCCAGCAGCCTATTAACGGCGGCAACTAATGAAAAACTGTTTTTT CASSLLTAATNEKLFF
. TRBJ2-5 . TRBV24-1 TGTGCCACCAGTGATTCCACCAGGGTAGGGGGTCGAGAGACCCAGTACTTC CATSDSTRVGGRETQYF
. TRBJ1-5 . TRBV19 TGTGCCAGTAGTATAGAGGGCCCGAAGGGCGGGCGTCAGCCCCAGCATTTT CASSIEGPKGGRQPQHF
. TRBJ2-5 TRBD2 TRBV7-9 TGTGCCAGCAGCTCCAGCTTAGCGGGGGTTGAGACCCAGTACTTC CASSSSLAGVETQYF
few TRBJ2-1 . TRBV3-1 TGTGCCAGCAGCCTTGTAAATACGGGAGTACGGTACAATGAGCAGTTCTTC CASSLVNTGVRYNEQFF
. TRBJ2-2 . TRBV2 TGTGCCAGCAGTGTATACGGAGAGCTGTTTTTT CASSVYGELFF
. TRBJ2-1 . TRBV5-1 TGCGCCAGCAGCTTCCAAGCGGCGAGCTCCTACAATGAGCAGTTCTTC CASSFQAASSYNEQFF
. TRBJ2-2 TRBD2 TRBV24-1 TGTGCCACCAGTGACCAGTCCCCTGCGGGGGGGCCCTCCGGGGAGCTGTTTTTT CATSDQSPAGGPSGELFF
few TRBJ1-1 . TRBV5-1 TGCGCCAGCAGCGAGGGGTCGGGGACCACTGAAGCTTTCTTT CASSEGSGTTEAFF
. TRBJ1-1 . TRBV12-3/TRBV12-4 TGTGCCAGCAGTTTAGCGGGTCAGGCCCGACTTAGGGGCACTGAAGCTTTCTTT CASSLAGQARLRGTEAFF
. TRBJ2-3 . TRBV2 TGTGCCAGCAGTACCCCCAGGGGGGCGCCAATAGCAGATACGCAGTATTTT CASSTPRGAPIADTQYF
. TRBJ2-1 . TRBV7-3 TGTGCCAGCAGCCTACCCGGGACCGATGAGCAGTTCTTC CASSLPGTDEQFF
. TRBJ2-5 TRBD1 TRBV7-9 TGTGCCAGCAGCGCGGGACAGGGCGTCGTGGGGGAGACCCAGTACTTC CASSAGQGVVGETQYF
few TRBJ2-3 TRBD2 TRBV7-9 TGTGCCAGCAGCTTACTAGCGGCCCCCACAGATACGCAGTATTTT CASSLLAAPTDTQYF
. TRBJ2-7 TRBD2 TRBV10-3 TGTGCCATCAGTGAGTCGGCGGGAGGGGTCTACGAGCAGTACTTC CAISESAGGVYEQYF
. TRBJ2-3 TRBD2 TRBV27 TGTGCCAGCATGAATTTGAAGGGACTAGCGGAGTTCCCTAGCACAGATACGCAGTATTTT CASMNLKGLAEFPSTDTQYF
few TRBJ2-3 . TRBV9 TGTGCCAGCAGCGCCCGGGGCCTCTCACTAGATACGCAGTATTTT CASSARGLSLDTQYF
. TRBJ2-5 . TRBV5-6 TGTGCCAGCAGCTCAGTTTGGGGGGGACAACCGGAGACCCAGTACTTC CASSSVWGGQPETQYF
. TRBJ2-1 . TRBV10-3 TGTGCCATCAGTGAATTCAATGAGCAGTTCTTC CAISEFNEQFF
. TRBJ1-2 TRBD1 TRBV7-9 TGTGCCAGCAGCCCTCCCCAGAACCGGGACAGCTCAGGCTACACCTTC CASSPPQNRDSSGYTF
. TRBJ1-1 . TRBV10-3 TGTGCCATCAGTGAGTCCTCTTACAGGGCTGAAGCTTTCTTT CAISESSYRAEAFF
once TRBJ1-1 . TRBV11-1 TGTGCCAGCAGCTTGCTCGGGGGCAGAGTGAACACTGAAGCTTTCTTT CASSLLGGRVNTEAFF
few TRBJ2-7 . TRBV6-6 TGTGCCAGCAGTTATGAGTTCTCCTACGAGCAGTACTTC CASSYEFSYEQYF
. TRBJ1-2 . TRBV29-1 TGCAGCGCTTATACCACAGAAAACTATGGCTACACCTTC CSAYTTENYGYTF
. TRBJ2-1 TRBD2 TRBV27 TGTGCCACCACAGACGGGGGGTTGAATGAGCAGTTCTTC CATTDGGLNEQFF
once TRBJ1-5 . TRBV20-1 TGCAGTGCTAGCCGGGTGGGACAGCCCCAGCATTTT CSASRVGQPQHF
few TRBJ2-2 . TRBV20-1 TGCAGTGCTAGAGATGTTTGGGAGGGGGAGCTGTTTTTT CSARDVWEGELFF